Each of the 21 T cell receptor beta chains below was sequenced from the same sample in a study of regulatory and conventional T cells in RAG deficiency. The sorted regulatory T cells were CD4+, CD25-high and CD127-low, with genomic DNA sequenced. The method was immunoSEQ multiplex PCR; TCRdb's version includes in-frame clones alone and lacks a portion of them. Of tens of thousands of clones in the sample, 90% to 95% are singletons; the top ten hold around 0.82%. These data were likewise used in another study, on regulatory T cells. That report adds: The PCR used 52 TRBV and 13 TRBJ primers.

The sequencing sample was made of Tregs sorted from blood. The receptors were gathered from a human donor in good health.

On this clone itself: One end of the junction fails to match germline, which may point to a read error. V gene TRBV7-9 combines with J gene TRBJ2-1, with D perhaps assigned TRBD1 or TRBD2 (5 bases each). The germline gives CDR1 SEHNR, CDR2 FQNEAQ (reference sequence). CDR3 size: 14 residues. As DNA, the CDR3 is TGTGCCAGCAGCTTAGATCTGAGTGGGACCTCGGAGCTCTTC. It encodes CASSLDLSGTSELF.

V usage is TRBV5-4 and J usage is TRBJ2-2; D perhaps matches TRBD1 (6 bases). Per germline, CDR1 SGHNT and CDR2 YYREEE (reference sequence). V gave up 0 bases and J gave up 3 bases, with 12 bases separating them. The CDR3 totals 16 residues. For the CDR3, the DNA is TGTGCCAGCAGCTTGGCCCCAGGGGTGTACACCGGGGAGCTGTTTTTT. Protein product: CASSLAPGVYTGELFF.

The chain has TRBV28 and TRBJ1-2; D gene uncertain. Germline values: CDR1 MDHEN, CDR2 SYDVKM. This CDR3 has 14 residues. V was shortened by 3 bases and J by 0 bases, with 8 bases between the two germline ends. The CDR3 DNA reads as TGTGCCAGCAGTTTCTCGGGAGCTAACTATGGCTACACCTTC. Translation gives CASSFSGANYGYTF.

This chain uses TRBV5-6 with TRBJ1-6; D unclear. CDR1 is SGHDT, CDR2 YYEEEE, per germline. V was pared by 2 bases and J by 7 bases, with 16 bases between. The CDR3 consists of 16 residues. The CDR3 DNA follows: TGTGCCAGCAGCTTCGATTCAGGACGGTGGAATTCACCCCTCCACTTT. The encoded protein is CASSFDSGRWNSPLHF.

This clone came up once. The chain links TRBV10-3 to TRBJ1-1; possibly TRBD1 for D (5 bases). The CDR3 is 16 amino acids. Germline V gene lookup returns CDR1 ENHRY and CDR2 SYGVKD. Trimming took 4 bases from V and 3 from J, leaving 18 bases between them. Here the CDR3 reads CAISGKNEAGYTEAFF. As DNA, the CDR3 is TGTGCCATCAGTGGGAAAAATGAGGCAGGGTACACTGAAGCTTTCTTT.

The chain couples TRBV7-9 to TRBJ1-1, with D uncertain. The germline CDR1 and CDR2 sequences are SEHNR and FQNEAQ (reference sequence). V was clipped by 5 bases and J by 7 bases, with 11 bases between them. This CDR3 spans 12 amino acids. This CDR3 reads CASSHPRGEAFF. The CDR3 region has the DNA TGTGCCAGCAGCCACCCCCGGGGTGAAGCTTTCTTT.

The chain links TRBV9 to TRBJ1-6, with D unresolved. From germline, CDR1 is SGDLS and CDR2 YYNGEE. The CDR3 covers 15 residues. V was cut by 3 bases and J by 9 bases, with 16 bases left in between. The CDR3 nucleotides are TGTGCCAGCAGCGCGGGGAACTTAGATAGTTCACCCCTCCACTTT. Translating gives CASSAGNLDSSPLHF.

The chain is built from TRBV11-2 and TRBJ1-1; tentatively, D is TRBD1 (6 bases). This CDR3 has 16 residues. CDR1 SGHAT and CDR2 FQNNGV come from the germline V gene. V was clipped by 2 bases and J by 4 bases, with 17 bases between them. The CDR3 DNA reads TGTGCCAGCAGCTTATCTACGGGGGCGGTTGGCACTGAAGCTTTCTTT. It is translated as CASSLSTGAVGTEAFF.

This chain links TRBV4-1 with TRBJ1-5; 7 nucleotides align to TRBD1. Germline assignment: CDR1 MGHRA and CDR2 YSYEKL. The CDR3 contains 14 residues. V trimming: 1 base; J trimming: 6 bases; junction bases outside the gene matches: 3. The CDR3 bases are TGCGCCAGCAGCCAAGTTACAGGGGTTCAGCCCCAGCATTTT. Residues: CASSQVTGVQPQHF.

The V gene is TRBV7-4, the J gene TRBJ2-7; TRBD2 aligns across 8 bases. This CDR3 region has 16 residues. J lost 2 bases, V lost 2 bases, and 8 bases had no gene match. CDR1 and CDR2 from the germline V gene are SGHVT and SQSDAQ. The CDR3 DNA follows: TGTGCCAGCAGCTTATCTGACGCGGGGGGCCCCTACGAGCAGTACTTC. It codes for CASSLSDAGGPYEQYF.

The rearrangement uses TRBV5-1 and TRBJ1-2; 9 bases match TRBD1. The V gene's germline CDR1 is SGHRS and CDR2 YFSETQ. The CDR3 consists of 14 residues. V gave up 3 bases and J gave up 3 bases; unmatched junction bases: 3. The CDR3 DNA reads as TGCGCCAGCAGCTCAACAGGGGGCGACTATGGCTACACCTTC. Translated: CASSSTGGDYGYTF.

The V and J genes are TRBV9 and TRBJ2-3; 10 nucleotides line up with TRBD2. J gave up 6 bases and V 2 bases, and 9 bases lay outside the gene matches. The CDR3 consists of 16 residues. Germline CDR1 reads SGDLS; CDR2 reads YYNGEE. The CDR3 reads CASSVSGGLAGDTQYF. Written as DNA, the CDR3 is TGTGCCAGCAGCGTTAGCGGGGGGCTCGCCGGGGATACGCAGTATTTT.

This rearrangement joins TRBV10-3 to TRBJ2-2; no clear D gene. The germline gives CDR1 ENHRY, CDR2 SYGVKD. V lost 8 bases and J lost 1, with 17 bases in between. The CDR3 is 16 amino acids. CDR3 amino acids: CAIASTASRNTGELFF. CDR3 bases: TGTGCCATCGCTTCGACCGCATCACGGAACACCGGGGAGCTGTTTTTT.

The chain carries TRBV10-3 and TRBJ1-6, with D maybe TRBD1 (5 bases). Germline V gene data show CDR1 as ENHRY and CDR2 as SYGVKD. Deletions cut 3 bases from V and 9 bases from J, with 15 bases between. The CDR3 runs to 15 residues. The CDR3 reads CAISDNRGAGSPLHF. The DNA of the CDR3 is TGTGCCATCAGTGACAATCGAGGGGCGGGTTCACCCCTCCACTTT.

This rearrangement joins TRBV29-1 to TRBJ2-7, with 12 positions matching TRBD1. V was pared by 5 bases and J by 10 bases, with 3 bases of the junction left unmatched. From germline, CDR1 is SQVTM and CDR2 ANQGSEA. The CDR3 is made up of 11 amino acids. This chain's CDR3 is CSVSGTGGQYF. CDR3 nucleotides: TGCAGCGTTAGCGGGACAGGGGGCCAGTACTTC.

The gene calls are TRBV9 and TRBJ1-4; D gene uncertain. Germline CDR1 SGDLS, CDR2 YYNGEE. V gave up 3 bases and J gave up 0 bases, with 9 bases separating them. The CDR3 loop spans 15 amino acids. CDR3 DNA: TGTGCCAGCAGCGCCCAGGCTACAACTAATGAAAAACTGTTTTTT. This translates into CASSAQATTNEKLFF.

The rearrangement uses TRBV28 and TRBJ2-2; TRBD2 agrees at 9 bases. The CDR3 covers 14 residues. Germline V gives CDR1 MDHEN, CDR2 SYDVKM. The V gene end was trimmed by 6 bases and the J gene end by 5 bases; junction bases not matched to a gene: 4. The DNA of the CDR3 is TGTGCCAGCAGACTAGCGGGCCTTACCGGGGAGCTGTTTTTT. It yields the protein CASRLAGLTGELFF.

J is TRBJ2-2 and V is TRBV5-6; 11 nucleotides match TRBD1. Germline CDR1 is SGHDT and CDR2 is YYEEEE. Unmatched junction bases numbered 5, after V lost 4 bases and J lost 3 bases. The CDR3 consists of 16 residues. The CDR3 DNA follows: TGTGCCAGCAGCCTGCCGGGACAGGGGGACACCGGGGAGCTGTTTTTT. It is translated as CASSLPGQGDTGELFF. Full variable domain (missing parts from reference TRBV5-6 and TRBJ2-2): DAGVTQSPTHLIKTRGQQVTLRCSPKSGHDTVSWYQQALGQGPQFIFQYYEEEERQRGNFPDRFSGHQFPNYSSELNVNALLLGDSALYLCASSLPGQGDTGELFFGEGSRLTVL.

The rearrangement uses TRBV12-5 and TRBJ2-1; TRBD2 agrees at 7 bases. Germline values: CDR1 LGHNT, CDR2 FRNRAP. V lost 0 bases to trimming and J lost 6 bases; unmatched junction nucleotides: 5. This CDR3 has 15 amino acids. CDR3 protein: CASGLVLAFGNEQFF. The CDR3, as DNA: TGTGCTAGTGGTTTGGTACTAGCGTTCGGCAATGAGCAGTTCTTC.

The chain recombines TRBV7-9 with TRBJ1-2; TRBD1 matches 7 bases. The germline V gene encodes CDR1 SEHNR and CDR2 FQNEAQ (reference sequence). V trimming: 6 bases; J trimming: 3 bases; junction bases outside the gene matches: 10. The CDR3 has 15 residues. In DNA, the CDR3 is TGTGCCAGCAGACACAACAGGGGCGTAGACTATGGCTACACCTTC. Its translation is CASRHNRGVDYGYTF.

This clone was seen a single time. The V gene is TRBV6-1, the J gene TRBJ2-7; 10 bases agree with TRBD1. The CDR3 is made up of 14 amino acids. V lost 8 bases, J lost 0 bases, and 4 bases stayed unmatched. Germline V lookup: CDR1 MNHNS, CDR2 SASEGT. The CDR3 here is CASPRDRGSYEQYF. CDR3 coding DNA: TGTGCCAGCCCCCGGGACAGGGGCTCCTACGAGCAGTACTTC.